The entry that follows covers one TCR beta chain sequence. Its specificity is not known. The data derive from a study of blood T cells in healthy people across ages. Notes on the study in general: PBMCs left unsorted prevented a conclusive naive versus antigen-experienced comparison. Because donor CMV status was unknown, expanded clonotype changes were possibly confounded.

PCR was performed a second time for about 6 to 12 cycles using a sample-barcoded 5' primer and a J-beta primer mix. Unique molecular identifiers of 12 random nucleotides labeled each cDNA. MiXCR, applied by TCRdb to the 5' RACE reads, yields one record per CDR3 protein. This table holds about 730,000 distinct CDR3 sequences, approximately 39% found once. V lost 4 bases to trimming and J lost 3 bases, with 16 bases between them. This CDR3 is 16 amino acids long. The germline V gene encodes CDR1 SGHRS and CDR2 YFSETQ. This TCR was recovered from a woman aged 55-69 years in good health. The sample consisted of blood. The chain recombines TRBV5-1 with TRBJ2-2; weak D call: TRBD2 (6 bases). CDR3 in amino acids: CASSLRGTGHTGELFF. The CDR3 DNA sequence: TGCGCCAGCAGCCTACGCGGGACGGGACACACCGGGGAGCTGTTTTTT.